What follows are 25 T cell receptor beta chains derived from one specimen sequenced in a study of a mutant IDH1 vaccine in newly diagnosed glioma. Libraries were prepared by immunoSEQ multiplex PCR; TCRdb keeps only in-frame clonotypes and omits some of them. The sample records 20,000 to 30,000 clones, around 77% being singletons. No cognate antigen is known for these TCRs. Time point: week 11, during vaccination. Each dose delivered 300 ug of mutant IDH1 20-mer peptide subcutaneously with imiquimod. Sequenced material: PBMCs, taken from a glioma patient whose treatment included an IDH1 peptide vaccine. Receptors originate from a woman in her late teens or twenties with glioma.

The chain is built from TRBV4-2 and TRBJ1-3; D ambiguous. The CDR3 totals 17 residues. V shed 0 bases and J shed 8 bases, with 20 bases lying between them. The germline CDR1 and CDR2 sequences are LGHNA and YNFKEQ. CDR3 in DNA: TGTGCCAGCAGCCAAGAAGCAAGCGGATCCCCCAAGGACACCATATATTTT. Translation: CASSQEASGSPKDTIYF.

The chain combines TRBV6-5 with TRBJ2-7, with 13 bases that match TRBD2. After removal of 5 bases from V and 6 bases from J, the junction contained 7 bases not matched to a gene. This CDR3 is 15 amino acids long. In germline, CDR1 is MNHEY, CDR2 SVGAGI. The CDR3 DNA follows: TGTGCCAGCAGTCCTGGACTAGCGGGAGTAGGCGAGCAGTACTTC. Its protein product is CASSPGLAGVGEQYF.

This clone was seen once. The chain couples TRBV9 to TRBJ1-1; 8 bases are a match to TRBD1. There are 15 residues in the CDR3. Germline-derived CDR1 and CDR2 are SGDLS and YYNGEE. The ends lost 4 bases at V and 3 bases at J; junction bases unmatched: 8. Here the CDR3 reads CASSPYPTGDTEAFF. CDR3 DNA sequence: TGTGCCAGCAGCCCCTACCCGACAGGGGACACTGAAGCTTTCTTT. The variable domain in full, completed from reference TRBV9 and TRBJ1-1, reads DSGVTQTPKHLITATGQRVTLRCSPRSGDLSVYWYQQSLDQGLQFLIQYYNGEERAKGNILERFSAQQFPDLHSELNLSSLELGDSALYFCASSPYPTGDTEAFFGQGTRLTVV.

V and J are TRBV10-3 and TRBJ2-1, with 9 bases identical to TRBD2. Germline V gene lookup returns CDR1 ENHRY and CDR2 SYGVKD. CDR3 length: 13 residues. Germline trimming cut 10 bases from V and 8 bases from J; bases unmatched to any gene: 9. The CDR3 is CATSGGRADEQFF. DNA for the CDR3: TGTGCCACATCCGGCGGGAGGGCGGATGAGCAGTTCTTC.

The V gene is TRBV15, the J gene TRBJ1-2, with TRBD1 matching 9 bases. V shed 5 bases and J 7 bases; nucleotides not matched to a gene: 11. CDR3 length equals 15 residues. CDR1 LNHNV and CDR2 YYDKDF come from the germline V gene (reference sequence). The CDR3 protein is CATSGKQTGGFGYTF. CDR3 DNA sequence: TGTGCCACCAGCGGAAAACAGACAGGGGGGTTTGGCTACACCTTC.

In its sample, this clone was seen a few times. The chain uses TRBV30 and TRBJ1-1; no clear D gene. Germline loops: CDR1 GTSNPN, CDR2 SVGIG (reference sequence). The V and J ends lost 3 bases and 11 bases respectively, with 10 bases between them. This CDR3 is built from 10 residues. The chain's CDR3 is CAWSETIAFF. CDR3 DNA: TGTGCCTGGAGCGAAACGATCGCTTTCTTT. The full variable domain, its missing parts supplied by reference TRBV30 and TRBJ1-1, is SQTIHQWPATLVQPVGSPLSLECTVEGTSNPNLYWYRQAAGRGLQLLFYSVGIGQISSEVPQNLSASRPQDRQFILSSKKLLLSDSGFYLCAWSETIAFFGQGTRLTVV.

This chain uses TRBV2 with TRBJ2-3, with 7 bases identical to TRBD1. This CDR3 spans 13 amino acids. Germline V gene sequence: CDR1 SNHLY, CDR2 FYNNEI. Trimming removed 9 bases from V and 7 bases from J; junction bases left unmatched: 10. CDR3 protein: CAREPGTENTQYF. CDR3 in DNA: TGTGCCAGGGAGCCAGGGACAGAGAATACGCAGTATTTT. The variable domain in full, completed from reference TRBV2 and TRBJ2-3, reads EPEVTQTPSHQVTQMGQEVILRCVPISNHLYFYWYRQILGQKVEFLVSFYNNEISEKSEIFDDQFSVERPDGSNFTLKIRSTKLEDSAMYFCAREPGTENTQYFGPGTRLTVL.

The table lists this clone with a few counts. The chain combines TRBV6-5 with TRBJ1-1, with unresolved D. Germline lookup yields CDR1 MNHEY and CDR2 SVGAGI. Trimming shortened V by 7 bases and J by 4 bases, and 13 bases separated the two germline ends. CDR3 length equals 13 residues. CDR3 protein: CASIKPPGTEAFF. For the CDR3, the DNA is TGTGCCAGCATTAAACCGCCAGGCACTGAAGCTTTCTTT.

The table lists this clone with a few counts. The CDR3, as DNA: TGTGCCAGCAGCCAAGAAGCCGCGGGAAATCAGCCCCAGCATTTT. This translates into CASSQEAAGNQPQHF. The V call is TRBV4-2, the J call TRBJ1-5; D is undetermined. CDR3 length equals 15 residues. V lost 0 bases, J lost 4 bases, and 10 bases lay in between. Germline CDR1 LGHNA, CDR2 YNFKEQ.

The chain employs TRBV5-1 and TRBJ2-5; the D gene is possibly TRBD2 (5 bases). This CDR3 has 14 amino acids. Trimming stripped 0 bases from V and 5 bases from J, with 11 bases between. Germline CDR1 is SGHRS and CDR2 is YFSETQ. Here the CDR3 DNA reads TGCGCCAGCAGCTTGGCTAGCACCGGCGAGACCCAGTACTTC. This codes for CASSLASTGETQYF.

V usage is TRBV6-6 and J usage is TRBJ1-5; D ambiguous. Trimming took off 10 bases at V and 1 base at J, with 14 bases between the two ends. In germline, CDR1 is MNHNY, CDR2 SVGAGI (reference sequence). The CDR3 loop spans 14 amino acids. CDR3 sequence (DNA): TGTGCCATCGACCCTGGATCCAGCAATCAGCCCCAGCATTTT. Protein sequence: CAIDPGSSNQPQHF.

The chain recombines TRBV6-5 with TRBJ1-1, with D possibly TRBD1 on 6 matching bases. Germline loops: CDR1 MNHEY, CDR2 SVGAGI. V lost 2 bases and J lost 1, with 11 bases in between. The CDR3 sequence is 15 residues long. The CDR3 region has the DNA TGTGCCAGCAGTTACCGAGGGGGTGGGAACACTGAAGCTTTCTTT. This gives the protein CASSYRGGGNTEAFF.

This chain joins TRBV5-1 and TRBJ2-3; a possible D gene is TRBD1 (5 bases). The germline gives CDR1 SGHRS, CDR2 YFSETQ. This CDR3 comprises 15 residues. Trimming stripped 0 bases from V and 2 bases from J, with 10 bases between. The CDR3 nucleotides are TGCGCCAGCAGCTTGGTAGCAGGGAACACAGATACGCAGTATTTT. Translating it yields CASSLVAGNTDTQYF.

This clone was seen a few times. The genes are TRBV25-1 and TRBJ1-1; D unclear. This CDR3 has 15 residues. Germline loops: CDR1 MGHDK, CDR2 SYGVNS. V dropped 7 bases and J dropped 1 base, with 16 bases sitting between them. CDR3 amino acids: CASKVGWQANTEAFF. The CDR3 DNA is TGTGCCAGCAAGGTGGGTTGGCAGGCGAACACTGAAGCTTTCTTT.

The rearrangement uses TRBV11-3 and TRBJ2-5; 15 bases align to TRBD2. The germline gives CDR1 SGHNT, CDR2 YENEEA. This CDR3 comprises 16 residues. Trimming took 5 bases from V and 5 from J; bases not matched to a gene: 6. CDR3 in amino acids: CASSRWTSGGEETQYF. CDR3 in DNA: TGTGCCAGCAGCCGTTGGACTAGCGGGGGGGAGGAGACCCAGTACTTC.

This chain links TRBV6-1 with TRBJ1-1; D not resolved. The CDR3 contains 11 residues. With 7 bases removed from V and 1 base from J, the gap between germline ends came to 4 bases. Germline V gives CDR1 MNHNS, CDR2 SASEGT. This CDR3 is CASTGNTEAFF. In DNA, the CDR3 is TGTGCCAGCACCGGGAACACTGAAGCTTTCTTT.

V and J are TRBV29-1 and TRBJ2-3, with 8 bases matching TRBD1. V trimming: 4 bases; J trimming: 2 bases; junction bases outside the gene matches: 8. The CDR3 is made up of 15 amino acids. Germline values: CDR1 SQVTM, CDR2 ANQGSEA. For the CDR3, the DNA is TGCAGCGTTGTCCTACAGGGGGTCCCCACAGATACGCAGTATTTT. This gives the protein CSVVLQGVPTDTQYF.

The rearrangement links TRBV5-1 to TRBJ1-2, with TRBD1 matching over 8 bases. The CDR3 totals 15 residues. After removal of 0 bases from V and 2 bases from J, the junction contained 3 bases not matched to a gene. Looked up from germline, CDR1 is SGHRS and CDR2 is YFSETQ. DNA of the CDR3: TGCGCCAGCAGCTTGGCATCAGGGGGCAACTATGGCTACACCTTC. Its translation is CASSLASGGNYGYTF.

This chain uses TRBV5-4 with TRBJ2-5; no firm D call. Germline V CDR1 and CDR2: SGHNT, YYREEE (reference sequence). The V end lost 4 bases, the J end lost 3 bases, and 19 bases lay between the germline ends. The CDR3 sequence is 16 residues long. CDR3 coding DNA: TGTGCCAGCAGCCCGGCCGGCTCTCGAGACAAAGAGACCCAGTACTTC. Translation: CASSPAGSRDKETQYF.

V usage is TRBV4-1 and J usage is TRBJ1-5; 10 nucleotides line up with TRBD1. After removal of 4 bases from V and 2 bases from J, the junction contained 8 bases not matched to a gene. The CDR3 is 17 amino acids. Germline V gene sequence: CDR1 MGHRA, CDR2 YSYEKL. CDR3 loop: CASSLSGTGEGNQPQHF. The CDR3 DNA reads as TGCGCCAGCAGCCTATCCGGGACAGGGGAGGGCAATCAGCCCCAGCATTTT.

The CDR3 spells CASSGDANYGYTF. The DNA of the CDR3 is TGTGCCAGCAGTGGGGACGCTAACTATGGCTACACCTTC. The gene calls are TRBV6-1 and TRBJ1-2; D is perhaps TRBD1 (5 bases). The CDR3 totals 13 residues. The germline V and J ends were trimmed by 4 bases and 0 bases, with 6 bases remaining between them. CDR1 is MNHNS and CDR2 is SASEGT in the germline V gene.

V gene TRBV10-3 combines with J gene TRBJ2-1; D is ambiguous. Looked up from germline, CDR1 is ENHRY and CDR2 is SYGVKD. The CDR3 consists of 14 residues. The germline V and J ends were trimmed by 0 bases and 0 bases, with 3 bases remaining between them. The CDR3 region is CAISESSSYNEQFF. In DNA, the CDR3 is TGTGCCATCAGTGAGTCGAGCTCCTACAATGAGCAGTTCTTC.

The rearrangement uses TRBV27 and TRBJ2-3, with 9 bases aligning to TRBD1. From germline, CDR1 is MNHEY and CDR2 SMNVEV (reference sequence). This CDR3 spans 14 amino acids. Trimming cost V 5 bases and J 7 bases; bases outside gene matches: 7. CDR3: CASSPDRGGNTQYF. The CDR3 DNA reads TGTGCCAGCAGTCCGGACAGGGGAGGGAATACGCAGTATTTT.

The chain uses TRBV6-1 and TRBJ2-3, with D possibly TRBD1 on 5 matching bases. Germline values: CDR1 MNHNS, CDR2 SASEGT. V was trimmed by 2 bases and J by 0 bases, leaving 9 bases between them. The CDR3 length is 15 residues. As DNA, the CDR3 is TGTGCCAGCAGTGAAAGGCGACAGAGCACAGATACGCAGTATTTT. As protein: CASSERRQSTDTQYF.

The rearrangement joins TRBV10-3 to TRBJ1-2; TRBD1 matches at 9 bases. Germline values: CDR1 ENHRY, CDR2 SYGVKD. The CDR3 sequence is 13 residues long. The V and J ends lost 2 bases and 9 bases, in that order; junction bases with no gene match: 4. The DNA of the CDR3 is TGTGCCATCAGTGAGGGACAGGGGAGAAGCTACACCTTC. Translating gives CAISEGQGRSYTF.